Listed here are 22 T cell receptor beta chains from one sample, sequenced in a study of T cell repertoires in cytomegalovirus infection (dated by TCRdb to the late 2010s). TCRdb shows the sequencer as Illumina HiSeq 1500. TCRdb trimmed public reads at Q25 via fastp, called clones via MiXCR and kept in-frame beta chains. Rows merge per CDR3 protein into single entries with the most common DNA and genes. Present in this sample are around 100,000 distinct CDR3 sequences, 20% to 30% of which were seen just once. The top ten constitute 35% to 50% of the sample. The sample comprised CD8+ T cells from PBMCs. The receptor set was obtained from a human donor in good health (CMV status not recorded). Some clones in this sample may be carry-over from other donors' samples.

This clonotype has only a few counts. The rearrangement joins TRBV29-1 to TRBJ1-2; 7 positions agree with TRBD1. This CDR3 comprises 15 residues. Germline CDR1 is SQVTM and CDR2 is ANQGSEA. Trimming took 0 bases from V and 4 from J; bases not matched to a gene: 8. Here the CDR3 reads CSVEDPPGQFYGYTF. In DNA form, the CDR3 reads TGCAGCGTTGAAGATCCTCCGGGACAGTTCTATGGCTACACCTTC. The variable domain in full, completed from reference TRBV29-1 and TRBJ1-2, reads SAVISQKPSRDICQRGTSLTIQCQVDSQVTMMFWYRQQPGQSLTLIATANQGSEATYESGFVIDKFPISRPNLTFSTLTVSNMSPEDSSIYLCSVEDPPGQFYGYTFGSGTRLTVV.

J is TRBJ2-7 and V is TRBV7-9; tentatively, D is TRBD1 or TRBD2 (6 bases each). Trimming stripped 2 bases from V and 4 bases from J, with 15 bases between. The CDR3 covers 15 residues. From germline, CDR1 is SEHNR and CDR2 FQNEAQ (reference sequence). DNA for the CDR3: TGTGCCAGCAGCTTAAATCCGGGGGCGAATTACGAGCAGTACTTC. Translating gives CASSLNPGANYEQYF.

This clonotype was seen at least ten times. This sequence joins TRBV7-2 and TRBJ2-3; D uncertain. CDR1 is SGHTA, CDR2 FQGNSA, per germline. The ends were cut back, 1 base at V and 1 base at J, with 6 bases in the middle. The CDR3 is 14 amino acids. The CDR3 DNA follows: TGTGCCAGCAGCTTAGGAACTGGCACAGATACGCAGTATTTT. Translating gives CASSLGTGTDTQYF.

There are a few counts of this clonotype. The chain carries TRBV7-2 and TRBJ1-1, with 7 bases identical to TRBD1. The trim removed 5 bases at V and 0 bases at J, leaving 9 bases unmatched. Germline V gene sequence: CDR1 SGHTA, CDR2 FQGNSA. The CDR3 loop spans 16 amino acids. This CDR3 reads CASSRPGQKLNTEAFF. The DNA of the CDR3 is TGTGCCAGCAGCAGACCGGGACAGAAACTGAACACTGAAGCTTTCTTT.

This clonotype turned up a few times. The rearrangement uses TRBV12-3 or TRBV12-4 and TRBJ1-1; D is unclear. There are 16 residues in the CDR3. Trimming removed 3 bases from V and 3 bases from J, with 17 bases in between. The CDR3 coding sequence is TGTGCCAGCAGTTTGTATATCGCTCTCCGGGACACTGAAGCTTTCTTT. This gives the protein CASSLYIALRDTEAFF.

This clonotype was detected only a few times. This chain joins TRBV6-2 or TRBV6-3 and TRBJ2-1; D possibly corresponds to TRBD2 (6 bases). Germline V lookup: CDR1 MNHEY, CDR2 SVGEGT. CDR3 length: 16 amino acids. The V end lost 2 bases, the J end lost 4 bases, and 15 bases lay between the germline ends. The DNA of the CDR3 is TGTGCCAGCAGTTACCCCCAGGTGGGAGGTTACAATGAGCAGTTCTTC. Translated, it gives CASSYPQVGGYNEQFF.

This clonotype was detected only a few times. CDR3 amino acids: CASSSQGRNEKLFF. The CDR3 DNA is TGTGCCAGCAGTTCACAGGGCAGGAATGAAAAACTGTTTTTT. The chain is built from TRBV28 and TRBJ1-4, with a tentative D call TRBD1 (6 bases). This CDR3 comprises 14 residues. V was cut by 4 bases and J by 5 bases, with 11 bases left in between. Germline loops: CDR1 MDHEN, CDR2 SYDVKM.

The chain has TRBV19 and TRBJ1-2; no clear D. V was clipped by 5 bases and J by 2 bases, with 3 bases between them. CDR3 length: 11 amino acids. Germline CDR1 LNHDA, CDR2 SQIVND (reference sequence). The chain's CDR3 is CASSQNYGYTF. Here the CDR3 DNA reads TGTGCCAGTAGTCAAAACTATGGCTACACCTTC.

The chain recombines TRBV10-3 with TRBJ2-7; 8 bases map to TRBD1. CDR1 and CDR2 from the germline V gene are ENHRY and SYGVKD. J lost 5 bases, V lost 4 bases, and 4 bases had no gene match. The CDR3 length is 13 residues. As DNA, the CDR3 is TGTGCCATCAGTGCCCGGACAGGGAACGAGCAGTACTTC. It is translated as CAISARTGNEQYF.

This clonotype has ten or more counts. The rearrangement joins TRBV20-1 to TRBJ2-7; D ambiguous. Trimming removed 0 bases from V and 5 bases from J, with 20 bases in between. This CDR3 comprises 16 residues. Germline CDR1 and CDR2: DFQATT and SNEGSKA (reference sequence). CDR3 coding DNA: TGCAGTGCTAGAGACCAAATCCCCTTGCGTGCGGACGAGCAGTACTTC. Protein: CSARDQIPLRADEQYF.

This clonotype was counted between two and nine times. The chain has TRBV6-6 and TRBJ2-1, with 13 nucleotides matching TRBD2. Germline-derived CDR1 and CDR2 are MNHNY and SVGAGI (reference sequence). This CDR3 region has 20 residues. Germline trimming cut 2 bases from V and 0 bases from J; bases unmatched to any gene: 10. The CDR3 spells CASSYGLAGDPISSYNEQFF. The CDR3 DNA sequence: TGTGCCAGCAGTTACGGACTAGCGGGGGACCCGATAAGCTCCTACAATGAGCAGTTCTTC.

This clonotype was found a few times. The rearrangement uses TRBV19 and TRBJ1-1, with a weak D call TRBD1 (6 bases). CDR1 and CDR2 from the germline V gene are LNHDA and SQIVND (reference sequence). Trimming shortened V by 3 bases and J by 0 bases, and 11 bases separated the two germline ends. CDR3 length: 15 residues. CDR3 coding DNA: TGTGCCAGTAGTATCCGACAGGAGATGAACACTGAAGCTTTCTTT. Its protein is CASSIRQEMNTEAFF.

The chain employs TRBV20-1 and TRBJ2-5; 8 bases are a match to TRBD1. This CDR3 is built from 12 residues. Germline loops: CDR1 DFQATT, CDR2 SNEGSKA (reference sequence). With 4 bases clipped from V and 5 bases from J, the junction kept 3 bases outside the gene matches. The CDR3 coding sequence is TGCAGTGCTACAGGGGGCTCCGAGACCCAGTACTTC. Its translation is CSATGGSETQYF.

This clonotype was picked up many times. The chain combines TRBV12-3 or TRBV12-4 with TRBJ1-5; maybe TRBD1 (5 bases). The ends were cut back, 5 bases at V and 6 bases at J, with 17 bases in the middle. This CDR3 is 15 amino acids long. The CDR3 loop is CASSKGTYPGQPQHF. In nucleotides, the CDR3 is TGTGCCAGCAGTAAGGGGACCTACCCGGGTCAGCCCCAGCATTTT.

The CDR3 bases are TGTGCCAGCAGTTTATGGGCCCTCACCGGGACAGGCGTTCCTTCCTATGGCTACACCTTC. Translating gives CASSLWALTGTGVPSYGYTF. The chain recombines TRBV28 with TRBJ1-2, with 8 bases fitting TRBD1. Losses at the gene ends were 0 bases for V and 4 bases for J; bases not matched to a gene: 19. Germline V gene lookup returns CDR1 MDHEN and CDR2 SYDVKM. The CDR3 extends over 20 amino acids.

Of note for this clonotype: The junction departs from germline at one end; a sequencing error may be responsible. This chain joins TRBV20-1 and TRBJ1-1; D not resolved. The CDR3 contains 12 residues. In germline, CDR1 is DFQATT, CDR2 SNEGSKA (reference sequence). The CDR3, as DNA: TGCAGTGCAAGAGGGTGGAACACTGAAGCTTTCTTT. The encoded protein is CSARGWNTEAFF.

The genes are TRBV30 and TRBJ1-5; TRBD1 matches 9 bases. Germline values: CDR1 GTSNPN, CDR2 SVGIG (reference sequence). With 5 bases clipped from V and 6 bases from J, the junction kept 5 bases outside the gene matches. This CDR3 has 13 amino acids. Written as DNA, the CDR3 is TGTGCCTGGGGAACAGGGGGCAGTCAGCCCCAGCATTTT. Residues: CAWGTGGSQPQHF.

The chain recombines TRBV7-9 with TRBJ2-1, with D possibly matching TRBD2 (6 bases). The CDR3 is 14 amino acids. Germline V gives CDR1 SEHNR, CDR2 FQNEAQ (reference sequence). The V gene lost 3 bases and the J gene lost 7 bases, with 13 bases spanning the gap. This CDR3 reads CASSFAGTRNEQFF. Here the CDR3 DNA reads TGTGCCAGCAGCTTCGCCGGGACTCGGAATGAGCAGTTCTTC.

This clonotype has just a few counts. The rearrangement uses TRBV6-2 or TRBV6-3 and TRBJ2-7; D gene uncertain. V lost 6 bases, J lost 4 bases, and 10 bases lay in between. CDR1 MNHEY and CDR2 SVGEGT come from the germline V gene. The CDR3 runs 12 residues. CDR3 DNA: TGTGCCAGCAGCCCATCCCCTTACGAGCAGTACTTC. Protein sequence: CASSPSPYEQYF.

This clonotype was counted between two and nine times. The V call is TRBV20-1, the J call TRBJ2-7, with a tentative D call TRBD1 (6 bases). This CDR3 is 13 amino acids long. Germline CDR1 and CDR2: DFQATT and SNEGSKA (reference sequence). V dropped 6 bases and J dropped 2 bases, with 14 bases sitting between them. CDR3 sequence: CSALRDTTYEQYF. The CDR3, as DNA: TGCAGTGCCCTCCGGGACACAACCTACGAGCAGTACTTC.

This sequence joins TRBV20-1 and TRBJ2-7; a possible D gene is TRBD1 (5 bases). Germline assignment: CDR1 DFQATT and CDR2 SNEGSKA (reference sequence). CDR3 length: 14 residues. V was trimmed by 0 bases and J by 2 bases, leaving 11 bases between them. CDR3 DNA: TGCAGTGCTAGAGATCAGGGCAGAGCCTACGAGCAGTACTTC. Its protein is CSARDQGRAYEQYF.

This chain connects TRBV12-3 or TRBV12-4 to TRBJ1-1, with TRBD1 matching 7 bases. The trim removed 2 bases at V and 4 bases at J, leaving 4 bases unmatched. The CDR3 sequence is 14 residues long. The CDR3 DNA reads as TGTGCCAGCAGTTTAACTTACAGGGGCACTGAAGCTTTCTTT. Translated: CASSLTYRGTEAFF.